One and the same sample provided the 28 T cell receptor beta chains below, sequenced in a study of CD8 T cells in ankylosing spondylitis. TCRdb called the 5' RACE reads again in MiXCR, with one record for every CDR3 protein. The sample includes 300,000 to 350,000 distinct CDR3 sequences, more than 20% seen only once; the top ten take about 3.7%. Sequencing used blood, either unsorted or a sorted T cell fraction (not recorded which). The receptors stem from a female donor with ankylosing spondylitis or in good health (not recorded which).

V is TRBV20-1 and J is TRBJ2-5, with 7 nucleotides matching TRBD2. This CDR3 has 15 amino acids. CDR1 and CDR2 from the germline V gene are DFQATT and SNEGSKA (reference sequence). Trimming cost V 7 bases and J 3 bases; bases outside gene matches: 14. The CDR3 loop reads CSVMLPSGKEETQYF. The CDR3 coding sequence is TGCAGTGTTATGCTTCCAAGCGGGAAGGAAGAGACCCAGTACTTC.

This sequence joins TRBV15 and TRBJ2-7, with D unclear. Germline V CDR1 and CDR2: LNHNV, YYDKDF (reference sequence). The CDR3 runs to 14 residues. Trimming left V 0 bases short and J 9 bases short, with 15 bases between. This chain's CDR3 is CATSREKSGGVQYF. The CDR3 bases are TGTGCCACCAGCAGAGAGAAATCTGGCGGCGTGCAGTACTTC.

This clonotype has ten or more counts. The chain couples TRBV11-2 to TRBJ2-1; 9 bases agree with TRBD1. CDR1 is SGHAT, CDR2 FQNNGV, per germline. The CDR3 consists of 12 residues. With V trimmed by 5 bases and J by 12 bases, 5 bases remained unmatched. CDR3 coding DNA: TGTGCCAGCAGCCCGGCGGACAGGGGGCAGTTCTTC. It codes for CASSPADRGQFF.

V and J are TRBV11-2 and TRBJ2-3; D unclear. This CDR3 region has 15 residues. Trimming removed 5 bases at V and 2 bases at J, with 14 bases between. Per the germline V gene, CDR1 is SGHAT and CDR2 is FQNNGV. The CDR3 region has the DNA TGTGCCAGCAGCCCTGGCACCGGCCCCACAGATACGCAGTATTTT. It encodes CASSPGTGPTDTQYF.

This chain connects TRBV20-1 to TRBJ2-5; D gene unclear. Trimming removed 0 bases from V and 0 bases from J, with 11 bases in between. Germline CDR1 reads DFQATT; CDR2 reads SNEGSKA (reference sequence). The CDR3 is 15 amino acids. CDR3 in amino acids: CSARDRTAYQETQYF. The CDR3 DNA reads TGCAGTGCTAGAGATAGAACAGCGTACCAAGAGACCCAGTACTTC.

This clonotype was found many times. The CDR3 DNA sequence: TGCAGTGCTAGGGAGCGGCGTATAGGGCAGTTCTTC. Protein: CSARERRIGQFF. The chain couples TRBV20-1 to TRBJ2-1; a weak D match, TRBD2 (5 bases). The length of the CDR3 is 12 residues. V was cut by 3 bases and J by 12 bases, with 15 bases left in between. The germline CDR1 and CDR2 sequences are DFQATT and SNEGSKA (reference sequence).

The CDR3 protein is CALDGRSGYTF. CDR3 DNA: TGTGCCCTCGATGGGAGGAGCGGCTACACCTTC. V is TRBV28 and J is TRBJ1-2; unclear D gene. Per germline, CDR1 MDHEN and CDR2 SYDVKM. There are 11 residues in the CDR3. V was shortened by 11 bases and J by 8 bases, with 15 bases between the two germline ends.

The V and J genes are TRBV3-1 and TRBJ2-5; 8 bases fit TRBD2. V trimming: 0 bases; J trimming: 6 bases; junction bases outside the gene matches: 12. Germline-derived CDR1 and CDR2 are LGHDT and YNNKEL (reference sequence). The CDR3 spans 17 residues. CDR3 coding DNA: TGTGCCAGCAGCCAAGAGGAGAGGTTAGCGGGGTCTCAGACCCAGTACTTC. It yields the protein CASSQEERLAGSQTQYF.

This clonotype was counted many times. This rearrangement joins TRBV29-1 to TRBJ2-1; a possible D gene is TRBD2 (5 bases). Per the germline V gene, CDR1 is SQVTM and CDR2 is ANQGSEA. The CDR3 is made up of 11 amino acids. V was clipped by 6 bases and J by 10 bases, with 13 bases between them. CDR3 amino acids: CSVDTGREQFF. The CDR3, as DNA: TGCAGCGTAGATACGGGAAGGGAGCAGTTCTTC.

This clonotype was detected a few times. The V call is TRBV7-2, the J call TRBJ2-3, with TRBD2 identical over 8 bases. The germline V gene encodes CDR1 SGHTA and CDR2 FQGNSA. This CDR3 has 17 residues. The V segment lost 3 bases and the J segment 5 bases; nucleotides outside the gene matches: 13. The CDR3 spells CASSFRAGAIQIDTQYF. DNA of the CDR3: TGTGCCAGCAGCTTCCGAGCGGGAGCGATTCAGATAGATACGCAGTATTTT.

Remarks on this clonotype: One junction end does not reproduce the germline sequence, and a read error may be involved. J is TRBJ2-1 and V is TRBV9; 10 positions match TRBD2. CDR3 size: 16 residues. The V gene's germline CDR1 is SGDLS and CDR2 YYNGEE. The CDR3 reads CACSPPWASGSVEQFF. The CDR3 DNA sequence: TGTGCCTGCAGCCCGCCATGGGCTAGCGGGAGTGTTGAGCAGTTCTTC.

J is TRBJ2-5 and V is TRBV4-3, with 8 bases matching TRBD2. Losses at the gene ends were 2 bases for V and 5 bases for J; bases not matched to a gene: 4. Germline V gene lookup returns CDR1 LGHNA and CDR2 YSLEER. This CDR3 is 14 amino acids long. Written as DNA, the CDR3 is TGCGCCAGCAGCCAAATAGCGGGACGGGAGACCCAGTACTTC. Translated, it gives CASSQIAGRETQYF.

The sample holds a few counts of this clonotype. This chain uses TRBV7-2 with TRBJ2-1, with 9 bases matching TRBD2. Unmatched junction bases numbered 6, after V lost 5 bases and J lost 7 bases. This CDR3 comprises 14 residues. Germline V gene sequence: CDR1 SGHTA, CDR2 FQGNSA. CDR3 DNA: TGTGCCAGCAGCATTAGACTAGCGGCAAATGAGCAGTTCTTC. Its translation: CASSIRLAANEQFF.

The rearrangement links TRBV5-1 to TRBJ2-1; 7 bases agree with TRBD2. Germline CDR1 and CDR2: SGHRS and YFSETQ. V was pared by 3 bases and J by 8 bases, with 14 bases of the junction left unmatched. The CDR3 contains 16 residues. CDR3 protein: CASSSRLAMTSDEQFF. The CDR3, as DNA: TGCGCCAGCAGCTCCCGACTAGCAATGACTTCGGATGAGCAGTTCTTC.

CDR3 sequence reads: CASSSRSGYGEAFF. Written as DNA, the CDR3 is TGTGCCAGCTCGTCAAGATCGGGGTACGGTGAAGCTTTCTTT. The chain employs TRBV18 and TRBJ1-1; D ambiguous. The germline V and J ends were trimmed by 6 bases and 7 bases, with 18 bases remaining between them. The germline CDR1 and CDR2 sequences are KGHSH and LQKENI. The CDR3 is 14 residues long.

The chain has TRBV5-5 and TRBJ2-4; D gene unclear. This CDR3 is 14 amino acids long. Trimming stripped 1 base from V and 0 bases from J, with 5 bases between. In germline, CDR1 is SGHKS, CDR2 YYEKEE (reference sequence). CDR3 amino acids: CASSLWVAKNIQYF. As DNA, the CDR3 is TGTGCCAGCAGCTTGTGGGTAGCCAAAAACATTCAGTACTTC.

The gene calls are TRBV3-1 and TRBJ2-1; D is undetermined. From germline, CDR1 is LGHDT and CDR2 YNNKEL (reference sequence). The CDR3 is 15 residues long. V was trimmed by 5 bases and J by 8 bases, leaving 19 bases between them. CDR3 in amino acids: CASSRPKKGIHEQFF. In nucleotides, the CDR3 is TGTGCCAGCAGCAGACCAAAGAAGGGAATCCATGAGCAGTTCTTC.

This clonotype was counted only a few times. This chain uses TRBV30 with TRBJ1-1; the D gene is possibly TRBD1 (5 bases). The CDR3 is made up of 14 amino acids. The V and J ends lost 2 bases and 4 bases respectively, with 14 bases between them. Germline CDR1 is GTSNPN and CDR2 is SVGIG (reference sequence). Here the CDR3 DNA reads TGTGCCTGGAGTCCCCTAGGGGTCACCACTGAAGCTTTCTTT. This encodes CAWSPLGVTTEAFF.

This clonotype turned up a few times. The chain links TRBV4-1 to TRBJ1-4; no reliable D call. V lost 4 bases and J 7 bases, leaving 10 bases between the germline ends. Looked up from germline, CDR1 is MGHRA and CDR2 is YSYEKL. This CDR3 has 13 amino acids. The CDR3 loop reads CASSRTQTEKLFF. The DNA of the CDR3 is TGCGCCAGCAGCCGAACTCAGACTGAAAAACTGTTTTTT.

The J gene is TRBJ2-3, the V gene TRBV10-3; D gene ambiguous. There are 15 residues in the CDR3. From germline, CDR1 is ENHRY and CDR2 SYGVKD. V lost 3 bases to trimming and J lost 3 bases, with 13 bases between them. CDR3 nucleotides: TGTGCCATCAGTGAAGGCCTTGTGGGTACAGATACGCAGTATTTT. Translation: CAISEGLVGTDTQYF.

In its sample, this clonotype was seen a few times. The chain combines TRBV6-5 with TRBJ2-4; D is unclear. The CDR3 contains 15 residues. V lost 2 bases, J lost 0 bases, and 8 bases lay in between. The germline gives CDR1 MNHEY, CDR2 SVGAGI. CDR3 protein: CASSYGPPAKNIQYF. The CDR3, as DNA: TGTGCCAGCAGTTACGGGCCGCCAGCCAAAAACATTCAGTACTTC.

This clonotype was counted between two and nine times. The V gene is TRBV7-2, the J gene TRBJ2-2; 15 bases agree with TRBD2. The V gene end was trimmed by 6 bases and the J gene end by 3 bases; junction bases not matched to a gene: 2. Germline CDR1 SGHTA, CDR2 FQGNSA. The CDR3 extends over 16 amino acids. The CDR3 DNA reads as TGTGCCAGCAGGGGACTAGCGGGAGGTGACACCGGGGAGCTGTTTTTT. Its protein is CASRGLAGGDTGELFF.

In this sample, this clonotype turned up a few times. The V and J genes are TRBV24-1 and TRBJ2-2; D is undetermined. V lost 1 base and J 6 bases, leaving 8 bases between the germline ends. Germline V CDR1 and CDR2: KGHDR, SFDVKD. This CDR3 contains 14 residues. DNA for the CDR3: TGTGCCACCAGTGATTTCAGATCCCCCGGGGAGCTGTTTTTT. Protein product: CATSDFRSPGELFF.

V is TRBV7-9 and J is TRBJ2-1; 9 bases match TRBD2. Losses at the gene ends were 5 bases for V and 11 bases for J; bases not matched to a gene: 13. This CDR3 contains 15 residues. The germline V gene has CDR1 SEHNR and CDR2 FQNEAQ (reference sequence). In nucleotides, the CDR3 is TGTGCCAGCAGCCCATTCTCTAGCGGGACCCACAAGCAGTTCTTC. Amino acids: CASSPFSSGTHKQFF.

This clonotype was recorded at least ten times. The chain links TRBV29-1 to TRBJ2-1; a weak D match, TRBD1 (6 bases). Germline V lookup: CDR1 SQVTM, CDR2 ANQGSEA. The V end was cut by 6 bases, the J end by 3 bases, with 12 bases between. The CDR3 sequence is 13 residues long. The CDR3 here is CSVPWGLYNEQFF. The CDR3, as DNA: TGCAGCGTCCCCTGGGGGCTCTACAATGAGCAGTTCTTC.

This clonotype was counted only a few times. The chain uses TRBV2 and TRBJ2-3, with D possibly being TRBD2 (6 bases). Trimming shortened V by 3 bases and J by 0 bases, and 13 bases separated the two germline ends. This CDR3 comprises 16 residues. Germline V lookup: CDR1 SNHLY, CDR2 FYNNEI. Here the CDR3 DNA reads TGTGCCAGCAGTGAGGCGAGCGGGCCTAGCACAGATACGCAGTATTTT. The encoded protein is CASSEASGPSTDTQYF.

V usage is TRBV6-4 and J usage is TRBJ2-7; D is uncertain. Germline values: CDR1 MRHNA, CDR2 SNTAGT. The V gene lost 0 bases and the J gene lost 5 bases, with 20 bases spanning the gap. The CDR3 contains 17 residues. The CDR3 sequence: CASSDSSHSWIVDEQYF. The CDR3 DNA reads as TGTGCCAGCAGTGACTCTTCACACTCCTGGATCGTCGACGAGCAGTACTTC.

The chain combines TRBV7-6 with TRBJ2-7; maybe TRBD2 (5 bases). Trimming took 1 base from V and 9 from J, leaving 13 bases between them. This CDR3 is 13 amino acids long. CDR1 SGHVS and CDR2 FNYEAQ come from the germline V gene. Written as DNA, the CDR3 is TGTGCCAGCAGCTTAGAAGCCAGGAGGACGCAGTACTTC. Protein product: CASSLEARRTQYF. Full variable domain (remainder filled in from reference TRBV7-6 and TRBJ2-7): GAGVSQSPRYKVTKRGQDVALRCDPISGHVSLYWYRQALGQGPEFLTYFNYEAQQDKSGLPNDRFSAERPEGSISTLTIQRTEQRDSAMYRCASSLEARRTQYFGPGTRLTVT.